The clone carrying this TCR beta chain was found a few times. Its antigen is not known. This sample was taken from a study of shared clonotypes between healthy human individuals. Findings of the study overall: Some naive CD4 clonotypes, roughly 4.8%, turned up in common across a handful of donors. What limited the represented genetic and exposure-history diversity was the small number of donors.

Adults of Caucasian background living in Nashville, Tennessee made up all donors. This was a deep-level run. Sequencing used immunoSEQ multiplex PCR; TCRdb keeps in-frame clones, though not all of them. In the table there are 190,000 or so clones, 60% to 75% of which are singletons. The length of the CDR3 is 16 residues. In germline, CDR1 is MDHEN, CDR2 SYDVKM. The trim removed 6 bases at V and 1 base at J, leaving 9 bases unmatched. Sequencing was done on a sample of memory CD4+ T cells sorted from blood. Subset of the sample: CD45RA-negative fraction. V usage is TRBV28 and J usage is TRBJ2-3; 8 positions agree with TRBD2. This TCR was sampled from a man younger than 45 in good health. CDR3 protein: CASSRGTSRRTDTQYF. Here the CDR3 DNA reads TGTGCCAGCAGCCGGGGGACTAGTCGACGCACAGATACGCAGTATTTT.